This is a list of T cell receptor beta chains from one sample in a study of PD-1 blockade in classical Hodgkin lymphoma. TCRdb's table, derived via immunoSEQ multiplex PCR, lists solely in-frame clones and lacks some. The sample holds around 45,000 clones; 71% are singletons and the top ten take 3% to 3.5%. The source material was peripheral blood mononuclear cells (PBMCs), sampled at baseline. These receptors originate from a human donor with classical Hodgkin lymphoma. Each CDR3 is given without its conserved first and last residue. D genes are given only for firm matches.

j_gene | v_gene | d_gene | CDR3aa
TRBJ2-3 | TRBV15 | NA | ATSRDRGLVDTQY
TRBJ1-5 | TRBV18 | NA | ASSPRGSNQPQH
TRBJ1-5 | TRBV19 | NA | ASSMGIGGNQPQH
TRBJ2-6 | TRBV4-3 | TRBD1 | ASSQDYGQGFAGANVLT
TRBJ1-5 | TRBV12-5 | NA | ASGFLDRNQPQH
TRBJ2-3 | TRBV5-1 | NA | ASSHNGLNLTDTQY
TRBJ1-2 | TRBV25-1 | NA | ASSELPGEGYGYT
TRBJ2-3 | TRBV30 | NA | AWIEGNTDTQY
TRBJ2-2 | TRBV5-4 | TRBD2 | ASSPPLAGGTGELF
TRBJ1-3 | TRBV7-8 | TRBD1 | ASSIRDRGRRNTIY
TRBJ1-1 | TRBV18 | NA | ASSPGADTEAF
TRBJ1-6 | TRBV7-8 | TRBD1 | ASSSPGQGGSPLH
TRBJ1-1 | TRBV30 | NA | AWSASATMNTEAF
TRBJ2-1 | TRBV7-6 | NA | ASSLDTGSYNEQF
TRBJ2-5 | TRBV13 | NA | ASMTVGQETQY
TRBJ2-1 | TRBV7-8 | NA | ASSLGVGGAGNEQF
TRBJ2-5 | TRBV7-9 | NA | ASSHSRGQETQY
TRBJ1-1 | TRBV30 | NA | AWSPGPWDTEAF
TRBJ1-2 | TRBV18 | NA | ASSPDNYLLYGYT
TRBJ2-7 | TRBV27 | NA | ASSFGGGQGFYEQY
TRBJ2-3 | TRBV4-3 | NA | ASSQDPNTDTQY
TRBJ2-2 | TRBV9 | TRBD1 | ASSVGDRIVTGELF
TRBJ1-1 | TRBV28 | NA | ASSFWGGGTEAF
TRBJ1-2 | TRBV4-3 | NA | ASSQENGPYAGYT
TRBJ2-7 | TRBV10-3 | NA | AISESGYEQY
TRBJ1-5 | TRBV15 | TRBD1 | ATRTRQGGSNQPQH
TRBJ1-2 | TRBV28 | NA | ASSPTGLNYGYT
TRBJ2-2 | TRBV11-2 | TRBD2 | ASSFGGTGELF
TRBJ1-3 | TRBV7-9 | NA | ASSLVAGAPGNTIY